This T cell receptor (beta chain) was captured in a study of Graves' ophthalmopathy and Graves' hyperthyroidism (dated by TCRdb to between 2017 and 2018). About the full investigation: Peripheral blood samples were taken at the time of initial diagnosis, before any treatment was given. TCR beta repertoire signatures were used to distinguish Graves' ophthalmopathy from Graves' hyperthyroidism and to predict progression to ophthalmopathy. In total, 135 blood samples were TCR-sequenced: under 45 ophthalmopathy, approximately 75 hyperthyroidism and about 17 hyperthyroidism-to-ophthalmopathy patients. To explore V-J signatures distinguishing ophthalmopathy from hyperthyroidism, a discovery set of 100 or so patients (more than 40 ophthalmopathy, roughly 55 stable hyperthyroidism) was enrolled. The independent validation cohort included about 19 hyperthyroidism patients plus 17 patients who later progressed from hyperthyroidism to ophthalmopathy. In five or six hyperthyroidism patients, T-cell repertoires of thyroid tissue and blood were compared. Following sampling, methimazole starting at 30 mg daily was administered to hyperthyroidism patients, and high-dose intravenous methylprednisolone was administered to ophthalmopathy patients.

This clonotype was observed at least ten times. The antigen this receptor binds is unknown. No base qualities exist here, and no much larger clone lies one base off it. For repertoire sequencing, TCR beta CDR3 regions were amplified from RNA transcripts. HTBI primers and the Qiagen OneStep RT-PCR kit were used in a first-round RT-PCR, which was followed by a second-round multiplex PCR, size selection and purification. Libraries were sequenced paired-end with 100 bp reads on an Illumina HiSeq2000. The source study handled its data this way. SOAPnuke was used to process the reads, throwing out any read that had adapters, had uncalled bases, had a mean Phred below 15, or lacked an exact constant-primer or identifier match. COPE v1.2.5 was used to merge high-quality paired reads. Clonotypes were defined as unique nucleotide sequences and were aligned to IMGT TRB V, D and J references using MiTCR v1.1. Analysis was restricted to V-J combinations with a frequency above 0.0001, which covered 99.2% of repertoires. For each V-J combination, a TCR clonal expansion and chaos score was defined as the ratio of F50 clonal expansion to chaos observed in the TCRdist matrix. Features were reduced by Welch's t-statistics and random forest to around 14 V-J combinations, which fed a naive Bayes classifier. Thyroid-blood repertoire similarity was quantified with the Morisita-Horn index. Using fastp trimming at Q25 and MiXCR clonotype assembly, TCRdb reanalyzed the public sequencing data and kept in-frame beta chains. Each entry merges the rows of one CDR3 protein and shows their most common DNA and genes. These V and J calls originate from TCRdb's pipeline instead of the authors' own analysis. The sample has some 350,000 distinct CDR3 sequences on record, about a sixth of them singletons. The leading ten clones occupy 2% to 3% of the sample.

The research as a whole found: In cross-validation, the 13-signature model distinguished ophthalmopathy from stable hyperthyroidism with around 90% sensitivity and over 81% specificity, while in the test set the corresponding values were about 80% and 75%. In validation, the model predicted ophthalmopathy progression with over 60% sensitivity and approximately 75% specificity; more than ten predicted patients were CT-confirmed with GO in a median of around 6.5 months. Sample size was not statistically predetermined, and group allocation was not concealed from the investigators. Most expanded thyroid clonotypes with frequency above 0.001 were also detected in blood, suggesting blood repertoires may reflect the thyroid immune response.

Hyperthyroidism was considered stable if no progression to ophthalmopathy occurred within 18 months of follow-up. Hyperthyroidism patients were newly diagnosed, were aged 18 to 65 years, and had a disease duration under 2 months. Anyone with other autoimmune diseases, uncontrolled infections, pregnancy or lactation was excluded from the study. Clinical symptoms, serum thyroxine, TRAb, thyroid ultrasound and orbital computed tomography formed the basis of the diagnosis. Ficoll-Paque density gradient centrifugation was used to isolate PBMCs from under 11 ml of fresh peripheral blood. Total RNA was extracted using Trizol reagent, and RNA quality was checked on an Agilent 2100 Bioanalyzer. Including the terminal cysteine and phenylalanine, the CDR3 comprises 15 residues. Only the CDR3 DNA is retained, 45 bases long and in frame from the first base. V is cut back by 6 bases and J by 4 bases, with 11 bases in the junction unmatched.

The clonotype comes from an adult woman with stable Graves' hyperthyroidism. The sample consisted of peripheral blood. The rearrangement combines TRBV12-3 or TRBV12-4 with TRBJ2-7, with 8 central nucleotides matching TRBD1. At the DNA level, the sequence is TGTGCCAGCAGGGCAGGACAGGGATTCACTTACGAGCAGTACTTC. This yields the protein CASRAGQGFTYEQYF.